This T cell receptor beta chain was sequenced for a study of blood T cell repertoires in COVID-19. On the study more broadly: Samples representing acute and convalescent COVID-19 were sourced from the United States, Italy and Spain. The analysed material was cDNA or gDNA that came from T cells, B-cell-depleted T cells, or PBMCs.

This clone is a singleton in its sample. Per the study methods: Researchers report that nucleated cell counts were estimated from reference gene primer amplification. The repertoire was sequenced with immunoSEQ multiplex PCR; TCRdb's copy has only in-frame clones and lacks some. From that table come the V and J calls and clone size; the DNA was used to work out D and trimming. In the table there are 350,000 to 450,000 clones, more than 85% of which are singletons. The CDR3 length is 13 residues. CDR1 is SGHTA, CDR2 FQGTGA, per germline. The V end lost 7 bases, the J end lost 0 bases, and 7 bases lay between the germline ends.

This TCR derives from a human donor in a cohort sampled during active COVID-19. The gene calls are TRBV7-3 and TRBJ2-1, with D perhaps TRBD2 (5 bases). The sample taken for sequencing was peripheral blood. CDR3 region: CASMDSSYNEQFF. CDR3 bases: TGTGCCAGCATGGACTCCTCCTACAATGAGCAGTTCTTC.